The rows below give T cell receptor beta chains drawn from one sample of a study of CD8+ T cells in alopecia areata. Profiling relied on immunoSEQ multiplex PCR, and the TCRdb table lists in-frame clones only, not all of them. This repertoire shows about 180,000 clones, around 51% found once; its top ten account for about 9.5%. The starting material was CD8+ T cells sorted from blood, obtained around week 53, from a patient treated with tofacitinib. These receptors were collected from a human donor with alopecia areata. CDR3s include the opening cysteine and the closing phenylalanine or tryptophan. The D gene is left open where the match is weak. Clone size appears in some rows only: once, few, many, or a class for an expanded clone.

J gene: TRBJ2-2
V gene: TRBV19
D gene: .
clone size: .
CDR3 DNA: TGTGCCAGTAAGGGGGACATAACGACCGGGGAGCTGTTTTTT
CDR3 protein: CASKGDITTGELFF

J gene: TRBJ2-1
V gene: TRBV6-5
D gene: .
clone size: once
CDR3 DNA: TGTGCCAGCAGCTCAGGTGTGAATGAGCAGTTCTTC
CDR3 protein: CASSSGVNEQFF

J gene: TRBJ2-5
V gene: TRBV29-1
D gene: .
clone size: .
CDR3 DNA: TGCAGCGTTGAAGGTCAGATCCAAGAGACCCAGTACTTC
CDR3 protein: CSVEGQIQETQYF

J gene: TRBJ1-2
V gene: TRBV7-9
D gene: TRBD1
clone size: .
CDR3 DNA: TGTGCCAGCAGCTTAGCCGGGACAGTATCTGGCTACACCTTC
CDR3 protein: CASSLAGTVSGYTF

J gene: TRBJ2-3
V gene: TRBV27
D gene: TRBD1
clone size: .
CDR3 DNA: TGTGCCAGCAATATAGGACAGGCTGGTACGCAGTATTTT
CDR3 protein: CASNIGQAGTQYF

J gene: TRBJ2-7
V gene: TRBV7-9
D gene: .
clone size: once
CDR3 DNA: TGTGCCAGCAGCTCGGACCTATACGAGCAGTACTTC
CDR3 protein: CASSSDLYEQYF

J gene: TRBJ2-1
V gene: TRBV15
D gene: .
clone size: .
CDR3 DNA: TGTGCCACCAGCAGAGCCCGCAGGGGGGGCAATGAGCAGTTCTTC
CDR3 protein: CATSRARRGGNEQFF

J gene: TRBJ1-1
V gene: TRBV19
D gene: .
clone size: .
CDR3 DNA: TGTGCCAGTAGTTTGGACGGCTTTAACACTGAAGCTTTCTTT
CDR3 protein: CASSLDGFNTEAFF

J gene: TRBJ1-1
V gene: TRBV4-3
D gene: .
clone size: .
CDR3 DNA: TGCGCCAGCAGCCTTGCTACCGGCGGGCTGAACACTGAAGCTTTCTTT
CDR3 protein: CASSLATGGLNTEAFF

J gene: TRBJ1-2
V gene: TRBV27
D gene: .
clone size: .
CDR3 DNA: TGTGCCAGCGCCCTGGGGGTAAACTATGGCTACACCTTC
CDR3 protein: CASALGVNYGYTF

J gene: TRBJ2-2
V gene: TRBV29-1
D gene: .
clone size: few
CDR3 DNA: TGCAGCGTTGCGGATGGGAGAGAGTCCGGGGAGCTGTTTTTT
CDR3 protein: CSVADGRESGELFF

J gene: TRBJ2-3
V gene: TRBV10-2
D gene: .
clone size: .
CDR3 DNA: TGCGCCAGCAGTGTATATGAGTACACAGATACGCAGTATTTT
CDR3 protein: CASSVYEYTDTQYF

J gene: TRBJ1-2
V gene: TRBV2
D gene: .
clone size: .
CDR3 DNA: TGTGCCAGCAGTGTCTCGGGGAACTATGGCTACACCTTC
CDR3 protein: CASSVSGNYGYTF

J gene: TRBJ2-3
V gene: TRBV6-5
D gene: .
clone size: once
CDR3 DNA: TGTGCCAGCAGTTCCCCCGGGGGGCCGACAGATACGCAGTATTTT
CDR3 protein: CASSSPGGPTDTQYF

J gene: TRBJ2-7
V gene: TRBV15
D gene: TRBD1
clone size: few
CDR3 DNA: TGTGCCACCAGCATGCGAGACAGGGTCCAGTACTTC
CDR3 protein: CATSMRDRVQYF

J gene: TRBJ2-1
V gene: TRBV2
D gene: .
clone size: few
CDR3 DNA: TGTGCCAGCGAGGGCCCAACTCAGGGTGAGCAGTTCTTC
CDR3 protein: CASEGPTQGEQFF

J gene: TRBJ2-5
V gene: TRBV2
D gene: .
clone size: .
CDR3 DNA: TGTGCCAGCAGTGATCTATTTGAAGGAAGATTGGGGACCCAGTACTTC
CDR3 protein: CASSDLFEGRLGTQYF

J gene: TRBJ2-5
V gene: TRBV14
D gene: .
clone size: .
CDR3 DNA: TGTGCCAGCAGCCAAGTAGTAGGGGAGACCCAGTACTTC
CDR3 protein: CASSQVVGETQYF

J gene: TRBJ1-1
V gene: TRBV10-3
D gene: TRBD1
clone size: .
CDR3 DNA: TGTGCCATCATCCCGGACAGGGAAGAAGGCACTGAAGCTTTCTTT
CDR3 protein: CAIIPDREEGTEAFF

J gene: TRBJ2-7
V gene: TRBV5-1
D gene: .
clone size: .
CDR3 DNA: TGCGCCAGCAGCGAAGGGGTACACTACGAGCAGTACTTC
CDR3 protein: CASSEGVHYEQYF

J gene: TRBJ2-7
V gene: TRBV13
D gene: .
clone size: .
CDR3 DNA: TGTGCCAGCAGCTTATTTCGCGTCAGGGGAGGTGAAGAGCAGTACTTC
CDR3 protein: CASSLFRVRGGEEQYF

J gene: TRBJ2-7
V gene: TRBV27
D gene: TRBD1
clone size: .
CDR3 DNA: TGTGCCAGCAGTTTAAGGGGACAGGAGCAGTACTTC
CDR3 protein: CASSLRGQEQYF

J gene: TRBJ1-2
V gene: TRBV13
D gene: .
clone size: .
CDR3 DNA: TGTGCCAGCAGCTCTCTTGGTGGCTACACCTTC
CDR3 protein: CASSSLGGYTF

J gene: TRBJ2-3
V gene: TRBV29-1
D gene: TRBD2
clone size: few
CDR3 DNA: TGCAGCTCAGATCGGGGGGAAGTAAATACGCAGTATTTT
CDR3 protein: CSSDRGEVNTQYF

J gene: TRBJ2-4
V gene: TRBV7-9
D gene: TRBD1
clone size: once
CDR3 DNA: TGTGCCAGCAGCTTACAGGGGGCAAGGGCCAAAAACATTCAGTACTTC
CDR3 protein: CASSLQGARAKNIQYF